These T cell receptor beta chains were read from a single sample in a study of blood T cell repertoires in COVID-19. Clones were sequenced by immunoSEQ multiplex PCR, and TCRdb holds only the in-frame ones, with some missing. The table includes approximately 130,000 clones, 75% to 90% detected once. Sequencing was carried out using PBMCs or T cells enriched from blood (not recorded which). The source is a man aged 30-40 years who had recovered from COVID-19. Each CDR3 is given with its conserved first and last residue. Fields, in order: V gene, CDR3 protein.

>TRBV25-1
CASSGLRDRVFNEQFF
>TRBV5-1
CASSLDRAGNTIYF
>TRBV7-3
CASSSTSANTGELFF
>TRBV7-6
CASSGQDTGELFF
>TRBV6-4
CASSASGGADTQYF
>TRBV5-4
CASSTRRSGDEAFF
>TRBV28
CASQIDNEQFF
>TRBV2
CASNKRNEKLFF
>TRBV9
CASSLREGFSEKLFF
>TRBV11-2
CASSPGTGRNYGYTF
>TRBV19
CASSIGEVARTGELFF
>TRBV15
CATSRTGGQETQYF
>TRBV11-1
CASSYTYEQYF
>TRBV3-1/TRBV3-2
CASSATSEDSRGYTF
>TRBV21-1
CASSTPLYSRLTLHF
>TRBV10-3
CAISNTQETQYF
>TRBV6-1
CASSEAPQGTGELFF
>TRBV3-1/TRBV3-2
CASISADSPEETQYF
>TRBV7-9
CASSQQTSGDQETQYF
>TRBV4-1
CASSQEISYQQYF
>TRBV20-1
CSASGLAGAGETQYF
>TRBV5-1
CASRRDISGANVLTF
>TRBV6-5
CASSLTGGTEAFF
>TRBV19
CASSINRAAEHSNQPQHF
>TRBV30
CAWSGSAQTSSYEQYF
>TRBV19
CASSERDRGYEQYF
>TRBV12-3/TRBV12-4
CASSLWDREEAFF
>TRBV5-5
CASSLDSRGFAYEQYF
>TRBV11-3
CASSLAWGQDNEQFF
>TRBV7-7
CASSPREREATGELFF
>TRBV27
CASSLSLPGLAGEVNTGELFF
>TRBV15
CATSRDGQGAQPQHF
>TRBV6-5
CASSYSRTSFEKLFF
>TRBV11-2
CASSLEGQRGARYGYTF
>TRBV9
CASSESGTGHYEQYF
>TRBV11-2
CASSAVTGFSGNTIYF
>TRBV5-1
CASSSRGERDQPQHF
>TRBV4-1
CASSQDFGQPQHF
>TRBV5-6
CASSPTGPYEQYF
>TRBV27
CASSPRTSLNEQFF
>TRBV9
CASSVLAGDSYEQYF
>TRBV7-9
CASSAKGQPSTDTQYF
>TRBV6-5
CASSLGQGEAFF
>TRBV7-2
CASSLARGPAAEAFF
>TRBV5-6
CASSLGQRLSGNTIYF
>TRBV18
CASSALAGDQETQYF
>TRBV6-5
CASSFGGTGNTIYF
>TRBV27
CASSSKQGEALHF
>TRBV6-5
CASRADRRSGNTIYF
>TRBV2
CASSVIEVETQYF
>TRBV5-1
CASSSSGGSGYGYTF
>TRBV6-5
CASSSTELGNTIYF
>TRBV9
CASSVGNFGNQPQHF